This record concerns one T cell receptor beta chain sequence. Study processing details: Amplification of reference gene primers provided the estimated nucleated cell counts. The method was immunoSEQ multiplex PCR; TCRdb's version includes in-frame clones alone and lacks a portion of them. Clonal size and the V and J genes are those of that table, whereas D and trimming came from the DNA. This sample yields more than 80,000 clones, of which about two thirds are seen a single time; approximately 0.9% belongs to the top ten. With 3 bases removed from V and 4 bases from J, the gap between germline ends came to 4 bases. The germline gives CDR1 LNHNV, CDR2 YYDKDF (reference sequence). The CDR3 loop spans 12 amino acids. This sample is drawn from a study of blood T cell repertoires in COVID-19. Looking at the study overall: COVID-19 samples from acute and convalescent phases originated in the United States, Italy and Spain. Nucleic acid was either cDNA or gDNA, and it came from T cells, B-cell-depleted T cells, or PBMCs.

The chain has TRBV15 and TRBJ1-5; no reliable D call. The sequence was obtained from a human donor with acute or convalescent COVID-19. The donor label of this sample is uncertain. The sequenced sample consisted of peripheral blood. The CDR3: CATSSSNQPQHF. The CDR3 DNA follows: TGTGCCACCAGCAGCAGTAATCAGCCCCAGCATTTT.